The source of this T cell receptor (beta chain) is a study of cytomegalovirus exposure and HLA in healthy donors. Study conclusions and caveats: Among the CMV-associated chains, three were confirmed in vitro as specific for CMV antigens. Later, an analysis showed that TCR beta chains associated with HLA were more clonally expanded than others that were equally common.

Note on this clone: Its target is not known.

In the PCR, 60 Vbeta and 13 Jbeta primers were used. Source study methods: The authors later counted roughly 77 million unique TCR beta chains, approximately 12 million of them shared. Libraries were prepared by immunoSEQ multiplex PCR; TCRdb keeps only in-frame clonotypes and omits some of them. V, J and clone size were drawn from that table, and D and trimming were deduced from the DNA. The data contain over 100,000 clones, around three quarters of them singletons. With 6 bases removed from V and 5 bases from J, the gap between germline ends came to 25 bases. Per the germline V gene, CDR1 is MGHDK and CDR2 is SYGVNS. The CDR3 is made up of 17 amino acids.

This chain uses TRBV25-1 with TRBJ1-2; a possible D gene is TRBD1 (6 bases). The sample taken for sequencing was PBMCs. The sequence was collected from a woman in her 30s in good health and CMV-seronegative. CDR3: CASSPVAGQGYRYGYTF. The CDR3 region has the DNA TGTGCCAGCAGCCCGGTGGCAGGCCAGGGGTACCGGTATGGCTACACCTTC.